Presented here are 10 T cell receptor beta chains from one specimen sequenced in a study of post-analysis software for immune sequencing data. Antigens of these TCRs are unknown. Every TCR beta cDNA library bore unique molecular identifiers. Via MiXCR, TCRdb re-called the PCR reads, giving one row per CDR3 protein. The repertoire includes 600,000 to 700,000 distinct CDR3 sequences, 55% to 70% of them detected once, and about 10% sits in the top ten. Points from the study as a whole: TRBV segments more frequent in patients than in controls numbered several and included TRBV5-6, TRBV5-1 and TRBV20-1.

The sequencing input was blood. All receptors come from a girl aged 2 to 10 with multiple sclerosis.

The chain is built from TRBV7-3 and TRBJ2-4; perhaps TRBD2 as D (5 bases). From germline, CDR1 is SGHTA and CDR2 FQGTGA. Trimming stripped 2 bases from V and 11 bases from J, with 16 bases between. The CDR3 has 14 residues. CDR3 loop: CASSLGGPRELQYF. CDR3 nucleotides: TGTGCCAGCAGCTTAGGCGGGCCACGAGAGCTTCAGTACTTC.

J is TRBJ2-5 and V is TRBV5-1; possibly TRBD1 for D (6 bases). Germline CDR1 and CDR2: SGHRS and YFSETQ. CDR3 size: 17 residues. V lost 4 bases and J 7 bases, leaving 26 bases between the germline ends. Written as DNA, the CDR3 is TGCGCCAGCAGCCAGCTACCGACCGGCGAAATAGGGGGGACCCAGTACTTC. Protein: CASSQLPTGEIGGTQYF.

The chain recombines TRBV20-1 with TRBJ2-2; weak D call: TRBD2 (5 bases). The CDR3 is made up of 13 amino acids. V was trimmed by 6 bases and J by 4 bases, leaving 12 bases between them. From germline, CDR1 is DFQATT and CDR2 SNEGSKA (reference sequence). In DNA form, the CDR3 reads TGCAGTGCCCCGAGAAGCGGCACCGGGGAGCTGTTTTTT. It codes for CSAPRSGTGELFF.

The rearrangement uses TRBV12-3 or TRBV12-4 and TRBJ2-5; perhaps TRBD2 as D (6 bases). V was clipped by 3 bases and J by 4 bases, with 15 bases between them. The CDR3 is 15 amino acids. The DNA for the CDR3 is TGTGCCAGCAGTTTGGCGGGGCGGTCAGTAGAGACCCAGTACTTC. Translation: CASSLAGRSVETQYF.

This chain uses TRBV29-1 with TRBJ2-5; TRBD2 agrees at 11 bases. CDR1 and CDR2 (germline): SQVTM, ANQGSEA. The CDR3 sequence is 17 residues long. J lost 3 bases, V lost 6 bases, and 15 bases had no gene match. Written as DNA, the CDR3 is TGCAGCGTCCCTAGGCGAACGACTAGCGGGGAAGAAGAGACCCAGTACTTC. It encodes CSVPRRTTSGEEETQYF.

The gene calls are TRBV5-1 and TRBJ2-6; 11 bases fit TRBD1. The CDR3 runs to 18 residues. Trimming at V came to 0 bases and at J to 2 bases, leaving 4 bases not matched to a gene. CDR1 and CDR2 from the germline V gene are SGHRS and YFSETQ. CDR3 nucleotides: TGCGCCAGCAGCTTGGTTGGACAGGGGGCTACTGGGGCCAACGTCCTGACTTTC. It specifies CASSLVGQGATGANVLTF. Full variable domain (missing parts from reference TRBV5-1 and TRBJ2-6): KAGVTQTPRYLIKTRGQQVTLSCSPISGHRSVSWYQQTPGQGLQFLFEYFSETQRNKGNFPGRFSGRQFSNSRSEMNVSTLELGDSALYLCASSLVGQGATGANVLTFGAGSRLTVL.

This chain connects TRBV12-3 or TRBV12-4 to TRBJ2-5; perhaps TRBD1 as D (7 bases). This CDR3 has 15 amino acids. Trimming removed 6 bases from V and 2 bases from J, with 16 bases in between. CDR3 sequence reads: CASRNRQGGQETQYF. CDR3 DNA sequence: TGTGCCAGCAGGAACAGACAGGGAGGACAAGAGACCCAGTACTTC.

The chain combines TRBV6-1 with TRBJ2-7; 11 bases align to TRBD1. CDR3 length equals 15 residues. Germline-derived CDR1 and CDR2 are MNHNS and SASEGT. The V and J ends lost 5 bases and 2 bases, in that order; junction bases with no gene match: 5. The CDR3 DNA sequence: TGTGCCAGCAGTAATCCGGGACAGGGGGCCTACGAGCAGTACTTC. Residues: CASSNPGQGAYEQYF.

The V gene is TRBV9, the J gene TRBJ2-5; D is possibly TRBD1 (7 bases). The end of the DNA is better explained by TRBJ2-7, so the J call may be wrong. The CDR3 covers 18 residues. CDR1 and CDR2 (germline): SGDLS, YYNGEE. The chain's CDR3 is CASSVGNLGQDYAYEQYF. CDR3 DNA: TGTGCCAGCAGCGTAGGGAATTTAGGACAGGACTATGCCTACGAGCAGTACTTC.

This rearrangement joins TRBV28 to TRBJ2-1; 7 nucleotides match TRBD1. Germline V gene data show CDR1 as MDHEN and CDR2 as SYDVKM. This CDR3 region has 14 residues. The J segment lost 8 bases and the V segment lost 5 bases, leaving 9 bases of the junction unmatched. For the CDR3, the DNA is TGTGCCAGCAGTATGTTCACAGGGGCCTATGAGCAGTTCTTC. As protein: CASSMFTGAYEQFF.